The source of this T cell receptor beta chain is a study of T cells in tumors after PD-1 blockade. Whole-study context: Some patients also took daily vismodegib 150 mg during anti-PD-1 treatment.

Libraries were prepared by immunoSEQ multiplex PCR; TCRdb keeps only in-frame clonotypes and omits some of them. This table holds approximately 48,000 clones, roughly 80% found once. From germline, CDR1 is SGDLS and CDR2 YYNGEE. The V end lost 4 bases, the J end lost 3 bases, and 10 bases lay between the germline ends. The CDR3 is 14 residues long. This receptor was obtained from a human donor with basal cell carcinoma. The genes are TRBV9 and TRBJ2-2; D is ambiguous. Source: PBMCs, taken before anti-PD-1 treatment. The CDR3, as DNA: TGTGCCAGCAGCCCCGGAGATTACACCGGGGAGCTGTTTTTT. As protein: CASSPGDYTGELFF.